A single sample is the source of the 15 T cell receptor beta chains below, sequenced in a study of OX40 agonist ivuxolimab in advanced cancers. Libraries came from the immunoSEQ multiplex PCR assay. Sourced from immuneACCESS, this table was stored by TCRdb with only in-frame sequences that have V and J called. A share of the clones is absent; for the studies checked, an unresolved V gene accounts for under half, and the remainder has no known explanation. For this sample the table gives tens of thousands of clones, of which over 70% were detected only once. The ten largest clones represent around 6.6% of the sample. The starting material was CD4+ or CD8+ T cells sorted from blood, obtained in a trial of the OX40 agonist ivuxolimab. The receptors were gathered from an adult with an advanced solid tumor such as melanoma, head and neck, liver or kidney cancer.

V usage is TRBV2 and J usage is TRBJ1-1; D ambiguous. The CDR3 runs 11 residues. Trimming removed 4 bases at V and 6 bases at J, with 6 bases between. CDR1 SNHLY and CDR2 FYNNEI come from the germline V gene. Here the CDR3 DNA reads TGTGCCAGCAGTGGTGGGCCTGAAGCTTTCTTT. It encodes CASSGGPEAFF. Together with reference TRBV2 and TRBJ1-1, the CDR3 gives the full variable domain: EPEVTQTPSHQVTQMGQEVILRCVPISNHLYFYWYRQILGQKVEFLVSFYNNEISEKSEIFDDQFSVERPDGSNFTLKIRSTKLEDSAMYFCASSGGPEAFFGQGTRLTVV.

CDR3 sequence: CASSGSTGELFF. In DNA, the CDR3 is TGTGCCAGCAGCGGTAGCACCGGGGAGCTGTTTTTT. This rearrangement joins TRBV25-1 to TRBJ2-2, with no clear D. Trimming took 6 bases from V and 4 from J, leaving 6 bases between them. This CDR3 spans 12 amino acids. Germline V gives CDR1 MGHDK, CDR2 SYGVNS.

This clone turned up a few times. The V and J genes are TRBV10-3 and TRBJ1-5; maybe TRBD1 (6 bases). Deletions cut 3 bases from V and 5 bases from J, with 8 bases between. The CDR3 length is 13 residues. Germline lookup yields CDR1 ENHRY and CDR2 SYGVKD. CDR3: CAISDAGDQPQHF. For the CDR3, the DNA is TGTGCCATCAGTGATGCAGGGGATCAGCCCCAGCATTTT.

V and J are TRBV5-6 and TRBJ1-3; unclear D gene. Germline V gene sequence: CDR1 SGHDT, CDR2 YYEEEE. The CDR3 totals 16 residues. Trimming shortened V by 4 bases and J by 3 bases, and 17 bases separated the two germline ends. CDR3 in DNA: TGTGCCAGCAGCCCCCCCACCTCAGGCTATGGAAACACCATATATTTT. Translated, it gives CASSPPTSGYGNTIYF.

J is TRBJ2-2 and V is TRBV4-3, with 11 positions matching TRBD1. CDR1 is LGHNA and CDR2 is YSLEER in the germline V gene. J was trimmed by 6 bases and V by 0 bases; bases with no gene match: 9. This CDR3 region has 18 residues. CDR3 amino acids: CASSQESVGTGGSGELFF. The CDR3 coding sequence is TGCGCCAGCAGCCAAGAGTCTGTAGGGACAGGGGGTTCCGGGGAGCTGTTTTTT.

The V and J genes are TRBV5-5 and TRBJ2-1; 12 bases agree with TRBD2. The germline gives CDR1 SGHKS, CDR2 YYEKEE (reference sequence). The CDR3 is made up of 15 amino acids. The J segment lost 8 bases and the V segment lost 1 base, leaving 4 bases of the junction unmatched. Here the CDR3 DNA reads TGTGCCAGCAGCTTGCAGCTAGCGGGAGGGCATGAGCAGTTCTTC. Residues: CASSLQLAGGHEQFF.

This clone was found a few times. The V gene is TRBV5-1, the J gene TRBJ2-3; D possibly matches TRBD1 or TRBD2 (5 bases each). Germline V gives CDR1 SGHRS, CDR2 YFSETQ. The ends were cut back, 7 bases at V and 6 bases at J, with 15 bases in the middle. The CDR3 runs 13 residues. This CDR3 is CASQSNWGDTQYF. CDR3 bases: TGCGCCAGCCAGTCAAACTGGGGGGATACGCAGTATTTT.

This rearrangement joins TRBV28 to TRBJ2-7; D not certain. Trimming cost V 1 base and J 0 bases, with 7 bases left between them. The CDR3 is 14 residues long. Germline loops: CDR1 MDHEN, CDR2 SYDVKM. The CDR3 DNA sequence: TGTGCCAGCAGTTTATCACCGAGCTCCTACGAGCAGTACTTC. It encodes CASSLSPSSYEQYF.

The chain recombines TRBV6-5 with TRBJ2-7, with unresolved D. This CDR3 region has 16 residues. Germline-derived CDR1 and CDR2 are MNHEY and SVGAGI. The ends were cut back, 0 bases at V and 4 bases at J, with 16 bases in the middle. CDR3 bases: TGTGCCAGCAGTTACTCCGCGTTCAGCGCACAATACGAGCAGTACTTC. Translation: CASSYSAFSAQYEQYF.

The chain has TRBV11-3 and TRBJ2-7; TRBD1 matches 7 bases. J lost 2 bases, V lost 5 bases, and 3 bases had no gene match. This CDR3 has 13 amino acids. Germline V CDR1 and CDR2: SGHNT, YENEEA. The CDR3 loop reads CASSPGTAYEQYF. DNA for the CDR3: TGTGCCAGCAGCCCCGGGACAGCCTACGAGCAGTACTTC.

This clone has more than one count but fewer than ten. The chain combines TRBV18 with TRBJ1-2; tentative D call: TRBD1 (5 bases). V was clipped by 2 bases and J by 0 bases, with 10 bases between them. CDR3 length: 15 amino acids. Looked up from germline, CDR1 is KGHSH and CDR2 is LQKENI. As DNA, the CDR3 is TGTGCCAGCTCACCAGAGTCAGGGACTAACTATGGCTACACCTTC. It specifies CASSPESGTNYGYTF.

The V gene is TRBV5-6, the J gene TRBJ2-3, with 9 nucleotides matching TRBD2. The CDR3 spans 15 residues. Germline CDR1 and CDR2: SGHDT and YYEEEE. V shed 0 bases and J 6 bases; nucleotides not matched to a gene: 5. CDR3 nucleotides: TGTGCCAGCAGCTTGGGAGGTAGCGGGAGTGATACGCAGTATTTT. Translation gives CASSLGGSGSDTQYF.

This clone showed up just once. This chain joins TRBV4-3 and TRBJ2-7; D is unresolved. Between the trimmed V and J ends, which lost 0 bases and 0 bases, there was a span of 6 bases. CDR1 is LGHNA and CDR2 is YSLEER in the germline V gene. The CDR3 length is 14 residues. CDR3 loop: CASSQDPASYEQYF. DNA of the CDR3: TGCGCCAGCAGCCAAGACCCAGCCTCCTACGAGCAGTACTTC.

The chain employs TRBV7-9 and TRBJ2-3, with a tentative D call TRBD1 (6 bases). The V and J ends lost 2 bases and 5 bases respectively, with 8 bases between them. The CDR3 runs to 13 residues. Per germline, CDR1 SEHNR and CDR2 FQNEAQ (reference sequence). CDR3 sequence (DNA): TGTGCCAGCAGCTTACAGGGGCAAGATACGCAGTATTTT. Protein: CASSLQGQDTQYF.

The chain combines TRBV10-3 with TRBJ2-7, with 11 bases lining up with TRBD1. The CDR3 has 13 amino acids. CDR1 is ENHRY and CDR2 is SYGVKD in the germline V gene. J was trimmed by 6 bases and V by 6 bases; bases with no gene match: 4. For the CDR3, the DNA is TGTGCCATCAGGGGGACAGGGGGTAGCGAGCAGTACTTC. Translated: CAIRGTGGSEQYF.